Presented here are 2 T cell receptor beta chains from one specimen sequenced in a study of low-dose radiotherapy and immunotherapy resistance in tumors (dated by TCRdb to between 2021 and 2024). This sample was sequenced with an Illumina HiSeq 2500. Superscript III and a set of TRAV- and TRBV-specific primers were used to synthesize first-strand cDNA, so that both TCRalpha and TCRbeta chains were covered. TCRs were amplified for about 19 PCR cycles with Phusion, using a constant-region primer paired with the adapter attached to the V primers. TCRdb passed the public sequencing reads through fastp at Q25 and MiXCR, retaining productive beta sequences. A single entry per CDR3 protein holds the most common genes and DNA from its merged rows. This sample gives approximately 91,000 distinct CDR3 sequences in total; 20% to 25% of them show up just once. The ten largest clones capture over 10% of the sample.

Explained via the paper, the time point label denotes: after trial treatment. The treatment or condition tag for this specimen amounts to: LDRT plus nivolumab, ipilimumab, low-dose cyclophosphamide and aspirin (RACIN trial). Sequencing was performed on PBMCs, taken after low-dose radiotherapy plus immunotherapy. The receptors here all came from a female donor with ovarian cancer.

The gene calls are TRBV13 and TRBJ2-4; 12 bases align to TRBD2. Trimming at V came to 5 bases and at J to 8 bases, leaving 7 bases not matched to a gene. Germline CDR1 is PRHDT and CDR2 is FYEKMQ (reference sequence). The CDR3 has 15 residues. The CDR3 sequence: CASSPRLAGVDIQYF. The DNA for the CDR3 is TGTGCCAGCAGCCCGAGACTAGCGGGAGTTGACATTCAGTACTTC.

The J gene is TRBJ2-3, the V gene TRBV5-4; 7 bases fit TRBD2. This CDR3 is built from 14 residues. Germline CDR1 is SGHNT and CDR2 is YYREEE (reference sequence). V was clipped by 0 bases and J by 5 bases; unmatched bases: 3. The CDR3 DNA reads TGTGCCAGCAGCTTGGACCCGGGGGGAGATACGCAGTATTTT. Translating it yields CASSLDPGGDTQYF.